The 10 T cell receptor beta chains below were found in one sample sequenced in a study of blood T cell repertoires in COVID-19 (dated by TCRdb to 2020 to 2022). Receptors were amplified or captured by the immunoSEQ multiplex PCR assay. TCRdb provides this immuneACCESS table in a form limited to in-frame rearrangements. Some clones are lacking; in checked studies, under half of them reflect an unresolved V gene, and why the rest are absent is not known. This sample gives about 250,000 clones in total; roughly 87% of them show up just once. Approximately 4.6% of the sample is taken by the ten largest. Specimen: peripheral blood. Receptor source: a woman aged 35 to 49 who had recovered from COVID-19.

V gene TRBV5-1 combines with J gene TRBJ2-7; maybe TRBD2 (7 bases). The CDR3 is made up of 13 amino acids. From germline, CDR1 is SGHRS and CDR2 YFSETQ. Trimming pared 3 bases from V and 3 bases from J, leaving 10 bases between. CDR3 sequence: CASSSRGGYEQYF. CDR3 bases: TGCGCCAGCAGCTCAAGGGGGGGCTACGAGCAGTACTTC.

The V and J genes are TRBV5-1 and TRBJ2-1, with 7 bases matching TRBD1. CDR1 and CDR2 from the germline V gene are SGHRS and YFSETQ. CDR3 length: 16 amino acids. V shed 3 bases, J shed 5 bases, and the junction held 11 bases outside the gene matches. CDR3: CASSSLLGTANNEQFF. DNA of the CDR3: TGCGCCAGCAGCTCCCTCCTCGGGACAGCAAACAATGAGCAGTTCTTC. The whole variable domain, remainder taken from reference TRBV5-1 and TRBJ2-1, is KAGVTQTPRYLIKTRGQQVTLSCSPISGHRSVSWYQQTPGQGLQFLFEYFSETQRNKGNFPGRFSGRQFSNSRSEMNVSTLELGDSALYLCASSSLLGTANNEQFFGPGTRLTVL.

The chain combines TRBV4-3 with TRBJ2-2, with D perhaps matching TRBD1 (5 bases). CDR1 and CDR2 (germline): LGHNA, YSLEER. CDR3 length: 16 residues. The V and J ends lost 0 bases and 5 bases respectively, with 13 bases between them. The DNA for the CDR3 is TGCGCCAGCAGCCAAGACCCCCAGGGATGGACCGGGGAGCTGTTTTTT. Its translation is CASSQDPQGWTGELFF.

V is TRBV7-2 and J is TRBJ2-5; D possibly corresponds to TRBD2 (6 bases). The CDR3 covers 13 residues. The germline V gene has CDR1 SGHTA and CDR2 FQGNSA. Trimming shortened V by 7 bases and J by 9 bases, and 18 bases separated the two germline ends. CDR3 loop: CASTPTDGGPQYF. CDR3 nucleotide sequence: TGTGCCAGCACCCCCACCGACGGAGGGCCCCAGTACTTC.

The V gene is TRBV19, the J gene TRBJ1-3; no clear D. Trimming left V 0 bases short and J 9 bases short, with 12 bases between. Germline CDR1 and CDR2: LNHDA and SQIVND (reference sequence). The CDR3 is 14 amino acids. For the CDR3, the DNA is TGTGCCAGTAGTATAGAACCCCCAGGCATCACCATATATTTT. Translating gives CASSIEPPGITIYF.

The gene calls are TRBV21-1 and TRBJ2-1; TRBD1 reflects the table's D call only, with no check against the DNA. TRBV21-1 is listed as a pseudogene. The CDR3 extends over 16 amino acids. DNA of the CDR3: TGTGCCAGCAGCCCCCCCGTCCAGGGCCCCTACAATGAGCAGTTCTTC. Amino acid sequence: CASSPPVQGPYNEQFF.

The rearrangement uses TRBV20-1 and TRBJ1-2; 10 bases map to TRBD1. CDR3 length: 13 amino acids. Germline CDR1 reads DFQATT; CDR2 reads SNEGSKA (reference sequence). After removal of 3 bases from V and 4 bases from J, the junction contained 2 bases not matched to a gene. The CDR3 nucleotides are TGCAGTGCTAGTAGGGACAGGGGCTATGGCTACACCTTC. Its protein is CSASRDRGYGYTF.

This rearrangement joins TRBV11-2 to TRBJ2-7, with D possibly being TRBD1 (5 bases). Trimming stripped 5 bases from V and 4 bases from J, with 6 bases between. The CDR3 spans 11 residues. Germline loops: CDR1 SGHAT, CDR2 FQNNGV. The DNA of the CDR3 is TGTGCCAGCAGCCCAGGGTACGAGCAGTACTTC. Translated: CASSPGYEQYF.

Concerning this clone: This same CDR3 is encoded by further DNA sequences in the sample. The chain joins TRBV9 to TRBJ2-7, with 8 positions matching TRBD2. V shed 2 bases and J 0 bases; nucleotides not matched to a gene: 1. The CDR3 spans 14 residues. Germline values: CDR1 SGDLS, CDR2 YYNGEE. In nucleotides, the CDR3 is TGTGCCAGCAGCGTCGGGGGGGACTCCTACGAGCAGTACTTC. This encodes CASSVGGDSYEQYF.

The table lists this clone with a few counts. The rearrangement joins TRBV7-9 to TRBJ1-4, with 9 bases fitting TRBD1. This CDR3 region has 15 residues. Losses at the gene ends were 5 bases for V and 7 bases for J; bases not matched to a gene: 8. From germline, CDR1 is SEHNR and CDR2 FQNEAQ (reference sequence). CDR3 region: CASSLFGTGIEKLFF. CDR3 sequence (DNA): TGTGCCAGCAGCCTTTTCGGGACAGGGATTGAAAAACTGTTTTTT.